The 20 T cell receptor beta chains below were found in one sample sequenced in a study of glioma-infiltrating T cells after dendritic cell vaccination. Assay: immunoSEQ multiplex PCR; the TCRdb copy retains only in-frame clones and omits some. The table lists about 92,000 clones, over 75% of them singletons. This sample comprised blood, obtained before dendritic cell vaccination. These TCRs come from a human donor with glioblastoma.

The chain uses TRBV6-5 and TRBJ2-1, with TRBD1 matching 8 bases. Trimming at V came to 6 bases and at J to 8 bases, leaving 9 bases not matched to a gene. This CDR3 has 14 amino acids. Per germline, CDR1 MNHEY and CDR2 SVGAGI. The CDR3 DNA is TGTGCCAGCAGCATTGGACAGGGTTTCGATGAGCAGTTCTTC. Its protein is CASSIGQGFDEQFF.

V usage is TRBV6-5 and J usage is TRBJ2-5; D ambiguous. The last part of the DNA fits TRBJ2-7 better; the J call may be wrong. The germline V gene encodes CDR1 MNHEY and CDR2 SVGAGI. CDR3 size: 13 residues. The CDR3 is CASSYSLGYEQYF. DNA of the CDR3: TGTGCCAGCAGTTACTCTCTAGGCTACGAGCAGTACTTC.

CDR3 bases: TGTGCCAGCAGCCCTGAAACTAATCGTGAGCAGTTCTTC. As protein: CASSPETNREQFF. The chain employs TRBV7-3 and TRBJ2-1; D uncertain. V was shortened by 5 bases and J by 9 bases, with 14 bases between the two germline ends. Germline V gene lookup returns CDR1 SGHTA and CDR2 FQGTGA. The CDR3 covers 13 residues.

The rearrangement links TRBV2 to TRBJ2-2; D perhaps matches TRBD1 (6 bases). Germline assignment: CDR1 SNHLY and CDR2 FYNNEI. CDR3 size: 15 residues. V gave up 7 bases and J gave up 3 bases, with 15 bases separating them. The CDR3 DNA sequence: TGTGCCAGCACAACAGGGCAACGGGACACCGGGGAGCTGTTTTTT. Protein: CASTTGQRDTGELFF.

The chain carries TRBV7-9 and TRBJ2-7; D is possibly TRBD2 (5 bases). The V and J ends lost 4 bases and 5 bases respectively, with 12 bases between them. From germline, CDR1 is SEHNR and CDR2 FQNEAQ (reference sequence). The CDR3 is made up of 13 amino acids. CDR3 sequence: CASSSRAIDEQYF. CDR3 coding DNA: TGTGCCAGCAGCTCGAGGGCGATCGACGAGCAGTACTTC. The full variable domain, in which reference TRBV7-9 and TRBJ2-7 provide the parts outside the CDR3, is DTGVSQNPRHKITKRGQNVTFRCDPISEHNRLYWYRQTLGQGPEFLTYFQNEAQLEKSRLLSDRFSAERPKGSFSTLEIQRTEQGDSAMYLCASSSRAIDEQYFGPGTRLTVT.

V usage is TRBV19 and J usage is TRBJ2-1; 10 positions agree with TRBD2. CDR1 and CDR2 from the germline V gene are LNHDA and SQIVND (reference sequence). This CDR3 region has 13 residues. V dropped 9 bases and J dropped 7; count of bases not matched to a gene: 6. The DNA of the CDR3 is TGTGCCAGCTCTAGCGGGAGAACTAATGAGCAGTTCTTC. Its translation: CASSSGRTNEQFF.

The chain couples TRBV5-1 to TRBJ1-3, with D unresolved. With 1 base removed from V and 2 bases from J, the gap between germline ends came to 10 bases. CDR1 is SGHRS and CDR2 is YFSETQ in the germline V gene. The CDR3 has 15 amino acids. As DNA, the CDR3 is TGCGCCAGCAGCTTGAGGAGACGGACTGGAAACACCATATATTTT. It encodes CASSLRRRTGNTIYF.

The genes are TRBV7-2 and TRBJ1-2, with 7 nucleotides matching TRBD1. V lost 0 bases, J lost 6 bases, and 4 bases stayed unmatched. The V gene's germline CDR1 is SGHTA and CDR2 FQGNSA. The CDR3 contains 14 residues. The CDR3 sequence is CASSLAGQRDGYTF. CDR3 nucleotide sequence: TGTGCCAGCAGCTTAGCGGGACAGAGGGATGGCTACACCTTC.

This clone came up once. V is TRBV29-1 and J is TRBJ1-2; no clear D gene. Trimming removed 0 bases from V and 8 bases from J, with 13 bases in between. Germline V gene sequence: CDR1 SQVTM, CDR2 ANQGSEA. The CDR3 length is 13 residues. In DNA, the CDR3 is TGCAGCGTTGAAGACCCCGGGGTTCGCGGCTACACCTTC. Its protein product is CSVEDPGVRGYTF. The variable domain in full, with the rest retrieved from reference TRBV29-1 and TRBJ1-2, is SAVISQKPSRDICQRGTSLTIQCQVDSQVTMMFWYRQQPGQSLTLIATANQGSEATYESGFVIDKFPISRPNLTFSTLTVSNMSPEDSSIYLCSVEDPGVRGYTFGSGTRLTVV.

The chain links TRBV7-6 to TRBJ1-5, with no clear D. V lost 5 bases, J lost 4 bases, and 6 bases lay in between. CDR3 size: 12 residues. Germline values: CDR1 SGHVS, CDR2 FNYEAQ. CDR3 protein: CASSQYNQPQHF. In nucleotides, the CDR3 is TGTGCCAGCAGCCAGTATAATCAGCCCCAGCATTTT.

This chain links TRBV14 with TRBJ2-5; 10 bases agree with TRBD2. Trimming removed 4 bases from V and 5 bases from J; junction bases left unmatched: 4. The length of the CDR3 is 14 residues. Germline-derived CDR1 and CDR2 are SGHDN and FVKESK. CDR3 residues: CASSPLLAGETQYF. As DNA, the CDR3 is TGTGCCAGCAGCCCACTACTAGCGGGGGAGACCCAGTACTTC.

The chain employs TRBV2 and TRBJ2-5; TRBD2 matches 11 bases. Germline-derived CDR1 and CDR2 are SNHLY and FYNNEI. The CDR3 is 15 residues long. Trimming cost V 5 bases and J 2 bases; bases outside gene matches: 4. CDR3 in amino acids: CASSHGTSGQETQYF. The CDR3, as DNA: TGTGCCAGCAGTCACGGGACTAGCGGACAAGAGACCCAGTACTTC.

V and J are TRBV9 and TRBJ1-2, with D perhaps matching TRBD1 (6 bases). CDR3 length equals 14 residues. The V end lost 5 bases, the J end lost 7 bases, and 18 bases lay between the germline ends. Germline-derived CDR1 and CDR2 are SGDLS and YYNGEE. Here the CDR3 DNA reads TGTGCCAGCAGACCCCCAGGGGTTGGAGTTGGCTACACCTTC. It is translated as CASRPPGVGVGYTF.

The chain joins TRBV7-2 to TRBJ2-7; D gene uncertain. CDR3 size: 12 residues. Germline CDR1 reads SGHTA; CDR2 reads FQGNSA. The V and J ends lost 2 bases and 1 base respectively, with 3 bases between them. DNA of the CDR3: TGTGCCAGCAGCTTACAGTCCTACGAGCAGTACTTC. As protein: CASSLQSYEQYF.

The chain couples TRBV30 to TRBJ1-1; maybe TRBD1 (6 bases). CDR1 and CDR2 from the germline V gene are GTSNPN and SVGIG (reference sequence). CDR3 length equals 11 residues. Trimming removed 3 bases from V and 5 bases from J, with 7 bases in between. The CDR3 region has the DNA TGTGCCTGGAGAAGGGGGACTGAAGCTTTCTTT. This sequence encodes CAWRRGTEAFF.

The rearrangement joins TRBV7-8 to TRBJ1-2; TRBD1 agrees at 9 bases. The CDR3 consists of 13 residues. After removal of 5 bases from V and 8 bases from J, the junction contained 6 bases not matched to a gene. CDR1 is SGHVS, CDR2 FQNEAQ, per germline. This CDR3 is CASSGDRVQGYTF. CDR3 bases: TGTGCCAGCAGCGGGGACAGGGTTCAGGGCTACACCTTC.

Concerning this clone: The same CDR3 is also encoded by other DNA sequences in this sample. The chain is built from TRBV5-1 and TRBJ2-5, with 7 bases lining up with TRBD2. The V segment lost 2 bases and the J segment 5 bases; nucleotides outside the gene matches: 9. The CDR3 consists of 15 residues. CDR1 is SGHRS and CDR2 is YFSETQ in the germline V gene. The CDR3 DNA is TGCGCCAGCAGCTTCCTCGGCGGGAGTGGTGAGACCCAGTACTTC. This encodes CASSFLGGSGETQYF.

The V gene is TRBV5-6, the J gene TRBJ2-1; 12 bases are shared with TRBD2. Per the germline V gene, CDR1 is SGHDT and CDR2 is YYEEEE. The V gene end was trimmed by 2 bases and the J gene end by 4 bases; junction bases not matched to a gene: 1. The CDR3 length is 15 residues. CDR3 nucleotides: TGTGCCAGCAGCTTCACTAGCGGGAGGTACAATGAGCAGTTCTTC. It is translated as CASSFTSGRYNEQFF.

The rearrangement uses TRBV6-5 and TRBJ2-1; 9 nucleotides match TRBD2. The germline gives CDR1 MNHEY, CDR2 SVGAGI. The CDR3 loop spans 15 amino acids. Trimming at V came to 5 bases and at J to 1 base, leaving 3 bases not matched to a gene. In nucleotides, the CDR3 is TGTGCCAGCAGTGGACTAGCGAGTTCCTACAATGAGCAGTTCTTC. This encodes CASSGLASSYNEQFF.

There are a few counts of this clone. The chain uses TRBV29-1 and TRBJ2-7; TRBD1 agrees at 10 bases. From germline, CDR1 is SQVTM and CDR2 ANQGSEA. The CDR3 runs 12 residues. V gave up 6 bases and J gave up 5 bases; unmatched junction bases: 4. The CDR3, as DNA: TGCAGCGTCAGACAGGGGGCGCACGAGCAGTACTTC. Translating gives CSVRQGAHEQYF.